This T cell receptor (beta chain) comes out of a study of cytomegalovirus exposure and HLA in healthy donors. Overall study results and limits: Later analysis identified about 15,000 TCR beta sequences associated with HLA alleles, using a false discovery rate threshold of 0.05. In the analysis, some V segments, TRBV6-2 and TRBV6-3 included, were excluded as indistinguishable. There were 150 to 200 TCR beta chains listed as cytomegalovirus-associated.

The CDR3 has 14 amino acids. The germline CDR1 and CDR2 sequences are GTSNPN and SVGIG (reference sequence). Trimming cost V 4 bases and J 0 bases; bases outside gene matches: 5. The PCR contained 60 Vbeta and 13 Jbeta primers. Using immunoSEQ multiplex PCR, the repertoire was profiled, and TCRdb retains in-frame clones only, with some absent. The sample table includes approximately 110,000 clones. As regards this clone: Its antigen is not identified.

The chain employs TRBV30 and TRBJ2-5; the match to TRBD2 covers 7 bases. Sample: PBMCs. The receptor was isolated from a man aged 25-45 years in good health and CMV-seronegative. The CDR3 here is CAWKELANQETQYF. The CDR3 DNA follows: TGTGCCTGGAAAGAACTAGCGAACCAAGAGACCCAGTACTTC.